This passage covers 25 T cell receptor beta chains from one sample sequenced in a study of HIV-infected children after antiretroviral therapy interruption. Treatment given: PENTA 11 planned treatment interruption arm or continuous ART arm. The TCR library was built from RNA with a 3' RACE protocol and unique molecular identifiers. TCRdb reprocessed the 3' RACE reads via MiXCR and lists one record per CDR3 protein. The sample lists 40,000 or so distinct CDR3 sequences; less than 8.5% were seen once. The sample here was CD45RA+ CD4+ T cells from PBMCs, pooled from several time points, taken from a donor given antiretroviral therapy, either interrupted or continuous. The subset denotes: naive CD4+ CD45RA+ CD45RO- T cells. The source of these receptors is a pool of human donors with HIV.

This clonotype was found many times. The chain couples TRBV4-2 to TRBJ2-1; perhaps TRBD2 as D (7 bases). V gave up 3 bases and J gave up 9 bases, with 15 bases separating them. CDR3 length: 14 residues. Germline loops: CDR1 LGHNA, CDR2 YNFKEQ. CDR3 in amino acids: CASSHWGGYAEQFF. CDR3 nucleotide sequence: TGTGCCAGCAGCCACTGGGGGGGCTATGCTGAGCAGTTCTTC.

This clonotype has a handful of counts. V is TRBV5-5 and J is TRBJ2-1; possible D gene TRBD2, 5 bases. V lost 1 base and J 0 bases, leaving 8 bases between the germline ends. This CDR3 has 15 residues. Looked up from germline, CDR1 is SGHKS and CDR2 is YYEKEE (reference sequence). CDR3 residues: CASSLWGDSYNEQFF. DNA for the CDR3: TGTGCCAGCAGCTTGTGGGGAGACTCCTACAATGAGCAGTTCTTC. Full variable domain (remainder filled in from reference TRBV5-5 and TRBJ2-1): DAGVTQSPTHLIKTRGQQVTLRCSPISGHKSVSWYQQVLGQGPQFIFQYYEKEERGRGNFPDRFSARQFPNYSSELNVNALLLGDSALYLCASSLWGDSYNEQFFGPGTRLTVL.

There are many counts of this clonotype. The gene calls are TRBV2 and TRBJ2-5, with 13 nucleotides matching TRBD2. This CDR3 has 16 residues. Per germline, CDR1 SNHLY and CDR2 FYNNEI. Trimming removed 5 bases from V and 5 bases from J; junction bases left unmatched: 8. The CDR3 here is CASSQQWTSGSETQYF. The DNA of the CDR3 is TGTGCCAGCAGTCAGCAATGGACTAGCGGGAGTGAGACCCAGTACTTC. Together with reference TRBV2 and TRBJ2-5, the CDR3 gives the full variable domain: EPEVTQTPSHQVTQMGQEVILRCVPISNHLYFYWYRQILGQKVEFLVSFYNNEISEKSEIFDDQFSVERPDGSNFTLKIRSTKLEDSAMYFCASSQQWTSGSETQYFGPGTRLLVL.

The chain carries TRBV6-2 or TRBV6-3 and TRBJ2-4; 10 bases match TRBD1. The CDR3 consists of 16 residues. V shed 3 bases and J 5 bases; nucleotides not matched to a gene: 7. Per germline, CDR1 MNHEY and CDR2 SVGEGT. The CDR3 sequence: CASSYRPGQGQNIQYF. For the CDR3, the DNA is TGTGCCAGCAGTTATAGGCCGGGACAGGGGCAAAACATTCAGTACTTC.

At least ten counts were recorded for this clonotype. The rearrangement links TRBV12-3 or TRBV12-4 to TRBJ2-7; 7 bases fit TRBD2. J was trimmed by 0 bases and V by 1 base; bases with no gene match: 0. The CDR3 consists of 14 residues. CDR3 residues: CASSLGTSSYEQYF. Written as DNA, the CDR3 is TGTGCCAGCAGTTTAGGGACTAGCTCCTACGAGCAGTACTTC.

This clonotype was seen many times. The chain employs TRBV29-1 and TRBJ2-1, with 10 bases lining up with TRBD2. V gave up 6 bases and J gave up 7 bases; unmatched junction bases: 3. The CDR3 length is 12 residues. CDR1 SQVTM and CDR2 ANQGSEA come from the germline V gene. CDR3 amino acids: CSVTSGSNEQFF. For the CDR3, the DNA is TGCAGCGTGACTAGCGGGTCGAATGAGCAGTTCTTC.

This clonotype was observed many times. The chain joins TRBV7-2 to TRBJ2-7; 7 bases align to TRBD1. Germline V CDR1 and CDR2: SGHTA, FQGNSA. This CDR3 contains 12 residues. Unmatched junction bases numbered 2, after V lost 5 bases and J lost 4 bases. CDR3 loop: CASSQQGYEQYF. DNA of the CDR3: TGTGCCAGCAGCCAACAGGGGTACGAGCAGTACTTC.

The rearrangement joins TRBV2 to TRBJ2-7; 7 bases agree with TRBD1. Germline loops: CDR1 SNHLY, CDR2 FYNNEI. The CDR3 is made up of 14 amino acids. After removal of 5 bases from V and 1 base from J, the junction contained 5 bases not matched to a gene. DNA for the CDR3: TGTGCCAGCAGTCTAGAGACAGGGTCCTACGAGCAGTACTTC. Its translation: CASSLETGSYEQYF. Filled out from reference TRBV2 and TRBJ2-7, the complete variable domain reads EPEVTQTPSHQVTQMGQEVILRCVPISNHLYFYWYRQILGQKVEFLVSFYNNEISEKSEIFDDQFSVERPDGSNFTLKIRSTKLEDSAMYFCASSLETGSYEQYFGPGTRLTVT.

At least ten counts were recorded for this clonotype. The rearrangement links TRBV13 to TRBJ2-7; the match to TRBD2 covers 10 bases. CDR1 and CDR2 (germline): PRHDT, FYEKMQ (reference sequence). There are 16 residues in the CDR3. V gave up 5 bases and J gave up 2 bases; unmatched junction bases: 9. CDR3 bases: TGTGCCAGCAGCAACCGAAAGCGGGGGGGAGCCTACGAGCAGTACTTC. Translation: CASSNRKRGGAYEQYF.

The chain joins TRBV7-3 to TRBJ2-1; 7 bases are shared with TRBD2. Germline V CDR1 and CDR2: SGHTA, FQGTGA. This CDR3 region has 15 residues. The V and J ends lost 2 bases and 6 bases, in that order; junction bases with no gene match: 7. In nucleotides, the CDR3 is TGTGCCAGCAGCTTACTAGCGGTCCCCTCCAATGAGCAGTTCTTC. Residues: CASSLLAVPSNEQFF.

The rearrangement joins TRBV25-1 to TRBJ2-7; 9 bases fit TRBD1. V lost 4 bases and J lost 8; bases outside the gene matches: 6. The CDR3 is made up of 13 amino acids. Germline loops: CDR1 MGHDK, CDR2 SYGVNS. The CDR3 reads CASSVGTGMKQYF. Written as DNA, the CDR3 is TGTGCCAGCAGTGTCGGGACAGGGATGAAGCAGTACTTC.

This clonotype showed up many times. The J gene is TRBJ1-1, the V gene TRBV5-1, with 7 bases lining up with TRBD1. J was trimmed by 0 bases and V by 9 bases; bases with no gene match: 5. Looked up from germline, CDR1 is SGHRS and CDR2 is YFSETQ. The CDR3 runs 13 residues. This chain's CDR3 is CATRGQMNTEAFF. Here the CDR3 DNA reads TGCGCCACCAGGGGACAGATGAACACTGAAGCTTTCTTT.

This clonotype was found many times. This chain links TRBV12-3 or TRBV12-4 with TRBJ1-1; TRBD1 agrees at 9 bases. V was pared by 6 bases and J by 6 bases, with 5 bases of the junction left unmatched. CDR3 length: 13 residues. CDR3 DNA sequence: TGTGCCAGCAGATTGGGACAGGGCGCTGAAGCTTTCTTT. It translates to CASRLGQGAEAFF.

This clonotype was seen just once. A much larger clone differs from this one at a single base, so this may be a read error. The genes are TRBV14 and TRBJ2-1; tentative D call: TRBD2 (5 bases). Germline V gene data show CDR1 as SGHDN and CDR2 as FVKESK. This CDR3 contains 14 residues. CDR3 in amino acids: CASSPRPGYIEQFF. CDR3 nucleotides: TGTGCCAGCAGCCCCCGACCGGGATACATTGAGCAGTTCTTC.

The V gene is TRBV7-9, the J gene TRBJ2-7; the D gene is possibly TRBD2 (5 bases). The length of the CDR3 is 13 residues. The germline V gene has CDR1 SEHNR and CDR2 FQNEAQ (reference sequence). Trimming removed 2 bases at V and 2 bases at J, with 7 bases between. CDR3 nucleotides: TGTGCCAGCAGCTTACCCGGGACCTACGAGCAGTACTTC. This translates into CASSLPGTYEQYF.

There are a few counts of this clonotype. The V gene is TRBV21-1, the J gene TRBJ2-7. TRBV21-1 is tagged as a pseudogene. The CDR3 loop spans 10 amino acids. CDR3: CASSTYEQYF. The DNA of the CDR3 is TGTGCCAGCAGCACGTACGAGCAGTACTTC.

CDR3 sequence (DNA): TGCGCCAGCAGCCCAGGACAGCTTTCAACTAATGAAAAACTGTTTTTT. It codes for CASSPGQLSTNEKLFF. The V and J genes are TRBV5-1 and TRBJ1-4; D perhaps matches TRBD1 (6 bases). Trimming took 4 bases from V and 0 from J, leaving 13 bases between them. This CDR3 has 16 amino acids. CDR1 is SGHRS and CDR2 is YFSETQ in the germline V gene.

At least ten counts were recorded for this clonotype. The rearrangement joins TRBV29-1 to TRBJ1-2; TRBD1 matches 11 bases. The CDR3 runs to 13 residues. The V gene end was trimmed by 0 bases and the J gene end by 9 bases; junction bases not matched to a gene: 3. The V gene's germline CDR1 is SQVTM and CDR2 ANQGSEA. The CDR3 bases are TGCAGCGTTGAAGAAGGGACAGGGGGTCGCTACACCTTC. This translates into CSVEEGTGGRYTF. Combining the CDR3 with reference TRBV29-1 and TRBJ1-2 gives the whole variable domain SAVISQKPSRDICQRGTSLTIQCQVDSQVTMMFWYRQQPGQSLTLIATANQGSEATYESGFVIDKFPISRPNLTFSTLTVSNMSPEDSSIYLCSVEEGTGGRYTFGSGTRLTVV.

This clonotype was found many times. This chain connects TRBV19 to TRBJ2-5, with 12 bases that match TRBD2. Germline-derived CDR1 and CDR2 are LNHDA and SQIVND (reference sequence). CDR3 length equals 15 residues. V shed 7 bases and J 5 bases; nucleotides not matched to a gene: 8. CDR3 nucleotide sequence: TGTGCCAGTACCTCTAGCGGGAGGGCCCGGGAGACCCAGTACTTC. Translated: CASTSSGRARETQYF.

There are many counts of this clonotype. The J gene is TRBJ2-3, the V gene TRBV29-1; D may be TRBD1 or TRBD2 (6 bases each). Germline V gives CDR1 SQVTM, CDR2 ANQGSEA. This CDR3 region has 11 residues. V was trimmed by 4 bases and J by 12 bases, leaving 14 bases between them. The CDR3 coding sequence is TGCAGCGTTGGAAGTCCCGGGGGCCAGTATTTT. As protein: CSVGSPGGQYF.

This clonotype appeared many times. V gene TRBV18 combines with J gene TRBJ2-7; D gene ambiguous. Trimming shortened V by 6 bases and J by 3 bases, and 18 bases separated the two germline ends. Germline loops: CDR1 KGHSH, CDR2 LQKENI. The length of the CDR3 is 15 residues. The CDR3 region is CASSPVPDPLYEQYF. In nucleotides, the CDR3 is TGTGCCAGCTCGCCCGTCCCGGACCCCCTCTACGAGCAGTACTTC.

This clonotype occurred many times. The DNA of the CDR3 is TGTGCCAGCAGTGGAACAGTGGGACAGTACGAGCAGTACTTC. It encodes CASSGTVGQYEQYF. The genes are TRBV6-2 or TRBV6-3 and TRBJ2-7; 7 bases are a match to TRBD1. Losses at the gene ends were 5 bases for V and 4 bases for J; bases not matched to a gene: 8. This CDR3 has 14 residues. Germline CDR1 reads MNHEY; CDR2 reads SVGEGT.

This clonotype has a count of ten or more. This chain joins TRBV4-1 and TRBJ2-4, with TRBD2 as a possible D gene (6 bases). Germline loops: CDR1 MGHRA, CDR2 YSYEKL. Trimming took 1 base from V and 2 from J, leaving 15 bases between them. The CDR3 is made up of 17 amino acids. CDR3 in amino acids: CASSQGGVLGPKNIQYF. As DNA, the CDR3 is TGCGCCAGCAGCCAAGGGGGGGTCTTAGGTCCCAAAAACATTCAGTACTTC.

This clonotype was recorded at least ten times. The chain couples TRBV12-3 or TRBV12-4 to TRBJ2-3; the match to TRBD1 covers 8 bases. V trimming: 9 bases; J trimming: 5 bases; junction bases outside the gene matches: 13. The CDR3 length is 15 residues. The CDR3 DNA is TGTGCCAGAAAGCCAAGTGGCAGGGGGCAAGATACGCAGTATTTT. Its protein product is CARKPSGRGQDTQYF.

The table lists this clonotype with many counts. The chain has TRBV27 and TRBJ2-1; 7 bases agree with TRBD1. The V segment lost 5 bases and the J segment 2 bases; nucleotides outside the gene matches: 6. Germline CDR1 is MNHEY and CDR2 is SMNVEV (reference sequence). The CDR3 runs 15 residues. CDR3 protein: CASSLRTGTYNEQFF. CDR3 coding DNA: TGTGCCAGCAGTCTACGGACAGGTACCTACAATGAGCAGTTCTTC.